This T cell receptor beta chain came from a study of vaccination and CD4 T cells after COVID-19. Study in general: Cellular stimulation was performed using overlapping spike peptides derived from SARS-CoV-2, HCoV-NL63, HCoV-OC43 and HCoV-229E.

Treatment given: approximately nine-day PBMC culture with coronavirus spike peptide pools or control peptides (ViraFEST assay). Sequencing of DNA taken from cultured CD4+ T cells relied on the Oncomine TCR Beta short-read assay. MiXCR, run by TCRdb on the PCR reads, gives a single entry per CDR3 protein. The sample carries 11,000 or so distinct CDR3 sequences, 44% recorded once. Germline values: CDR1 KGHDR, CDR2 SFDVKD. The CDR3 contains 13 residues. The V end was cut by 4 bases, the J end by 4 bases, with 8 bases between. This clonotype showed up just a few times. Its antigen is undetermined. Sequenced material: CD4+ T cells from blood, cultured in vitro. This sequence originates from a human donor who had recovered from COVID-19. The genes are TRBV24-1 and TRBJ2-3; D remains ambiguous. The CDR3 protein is CATSDLHPDTQYF. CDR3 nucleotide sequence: TGTGCCACCAGTGACTTACATCCAGATACGCAGTATTTT.